One and the same sample provided the 23 T cell receptor beta chains below, sequenced in a study of T-cell reconstitution after alpha-beta-depleted transplantation in children. Preparation of the TCRbeta library involved a method that used unique molecular identifiers. TCRdb reanalysed the PCR reads using MiXCR and keeps one entry per CDR3 protein. The sample carries over 70,000 distinct CDR3 sequences, 12% recorded once. This sample comprised PBMCs from the stem cell graft donor, obtained from the stem cell graft. These receptors were obtained from a human donor who donated a stem cell graft to a child with inherited bone marrow failure.

This clonotype was detected many times. V usage is TRBV3-1 and J usage is TRBJ1-2; 10 positions agree with TRBD1. Germline CDR1 reads LGHDT; CDR2 reads YNNKEL (reference sequence). V trimming: 4 bases; J trimming: 4 bases; junction bases outside the gene matches: 3. The CDR3 loop spans 14 amino acids. This CDR3 is CASSRRTGGYGYTF. The DNA of the CDR3 is TGTGCCAGCAGCCGACGGACAGGGGGCTATGGCTACACCTTC.

Concerning this clonotype: The junction departs from germline at one end; a sequencing error may be responsible. The chain is built from TRBV20-1 and TRBJ2-5; D gene ambiguous. The CDR3 is 16 residues long. Germline loops: CDR1 DFQATT, CDR2 SNEGSKA (reference sequence). The CDR3 DNA reads as TGCTGTGCTAGAGATGGTGCGGACCTTACCCAAGAGACCCAGTACTTC. As protein: CCARDGADLTQETQYF.

There are many counts of this clonotype. The V gene is TRBV7-2, the J gene TRBJ2-3; TRBD2 matches 11 bases. Germline V gives CDR1 SGHTA, CDR2 FQGNSA. This CDR3 is 14 amino acids long. The junction had 6 bases not matched to a gene; V was cut back by 6 bases and J by 7 bases. Written as DNA, the CDR3 is TGTGCCAGCAGTTCTAGCGGGGGGCTAAATACGCAGTATTTT. It encodes CASSSSGGLNTQYF.

Many counts were recorded for this clonotype. One end of the junction is discordant with germline, which a read error may explain. V is TRBV6-5 and J is TRBJ2-3; possible D gene TRBD1, 6 bases. Germline CDR1 and CDR2: MNHEY and SVGAGI. The CDR3 extends over 15 amino acids. In nucleotides, the CDR3 is TGTGCCAGCAGTTACTTCGACAGGAGCACAGATACTCAGTATTTT. It is translated as CASSYFDRSTDTQYF.

Notes on this clonotype: Possible read error: a much larger clone is one base away. The J gene is TRBJ1-1, the V gene TRBV7-9; TRBD1 is a possible D gene (6 bases). Germline CDR1 reads SEHNR; CDR2 reads FQNEAQ (reference sequence). The length of the CDR3 is 14 residues. V was cut by 5 bases and J by 6 bases, with 16 bases left in between. CDR3 loop: CASSKQTEGAEAFF. The CDR3 DNA reads TGTGCCAGCAGCAAACAGACAGAGGGGGCTGAAGCTTTCTTT.

This clonotype has at least ten counts. The chain links TRBV5-1 to TRBJ2-1, with TRBD1 matching over 8 bases. The germline gives CDR1 SGHRS, CDR2 YFSETQ. The CDR3 loop spans 13 amino acids. With 6 bases clipped from V and 6 bases from J, the junction kept 5 bases outside the gene matches. The CDR3 sequence is CASNVQGGNEQFF. The CDR3 nucleotides are TGCGCCAGCAATGTACAGGGGGGCAATGAGCAGTTCTTC.

The table lists this clonotype with many counts. The rearrangement links TRBV2 to TRBJ2-1; D is unresolved. CDR3 length: 11 amino acids. Trimming shortened V by 10 bases and J by 7 bases, and 11 bases separated the two germline ends. CDR1 is SNHLY and CDR2 is FYNNEI in the germline V gene. CDR3: CANQLANEQFF. For the CDR3, the DNA is TGTGCCAACCAACTGGCAAATGAGCAGTTCTTC. Looking up the rest from reference TRBV2 and TRBJ2-1 gives the full variable domain: EPEVTQTPSHQVTQMGQEVILRCVPISNHLYFYWYRQILGQKVEFLVSFYNNEISEKSEIFDDQFSVERPDGSNFTLKIRSTKLEDSAMYFCANQLANEQFFGPGTRLTVL.

This sequence joins TRBV5-1 and TRBJ2-2; TRBD2 matches 8 bases. This CDR3 contains 15 residues. Looked up from germline, CDR1 is SGHRS and CDR2 is YFSETQ. Germline trimming cut 3 bases from V and 1 base from J; bases unmatched to any gene: 2. CDR3 amino acids: CASSSGGWNTGELFF. CDR3 DNA sequence: TGCGCCAGCAGCTCGGGAGGGTGGAACACCGGGGAGCTGTTTTTT.

This clonotype has just a few counts. The chain combines TRBV20-1 with TRBJ2-1, with 8 bases lining up with TRBD1. After removal of 1 base from V and 7 bases from J, the junction contained 9 bases not matched to a gene. This CDR3 spans 15 amino acids. CDR1 and CDR2 from the germline V gene are DFQATT and SNEGSKA (reference sequence). The CDR3: CSARAPGTGINEQFF. CDR3 in DNA: TGCAGTGCTAGAGCTCCCGGGACAGGCATTAATGAGCAGTTCTTC.

This clonotype was recorded at least ten times. The rearrangement joins TRBV29-1 to TRBJ2-7; D is perhaps TRBD1 or TRBD2 (5 bases each). Trimming left V 0 bases short and J 3 bases short, with 12 bases between. This CDR3 comprises 14 residues. Per germline, CDR1 SQVTM and CDR2 ANQGSEA. Written as DNA, the CDR3 is TGCAGCGTTGAAGATCGGGGACGGCACTACGAGCAGTACTTC. It specifies CSVEDRGRHYEQYF.

This clonotype was counted at least ten times. The rearrangement links TRBV7-8 to TRBJ2-3, with 14 bases matching TRBD2. The junction had 0 bases not matched to a gene; V was cut back by 4 bases and J by 3 bases. The germline V gene has CDR1 SGHVS and CDR2 FQNEAQ. The CDR3 extends over 15 amino acids. The DNA of the CDR3 is TGTGCCAGCAGCTGGACTAGCGGGAGGACAGATACGCAGTATTTT. It is translated as CASSWTSGRTDTQYF.

The rearrangement joins TRBV5-1 to TRBJ2-3, with 11 bases identical to TRBD2. The CDR3 covers 17 residues. Germline V CDR1 and CDR2: SGHRS, YFSETQ. The trim removed 0 bases at V and 2 bases at J, leaving 5 bases unmatched. CDR3 in DNA: TGCGCCAGCAGCTTGGGGGCTAGCGGGGGGTCCACAGATACGCAGTATTTT. It specifies CASSLGASGGSTDTQYF.

This clonotype has only one observation. The chain couples TRBV24-1 to TRBJ2-6; maybe TRBD1 (5 bases). V was shortened by 4 bases and J by 0 bases, with 6 bases between the two germline ends. Germline V gives CDR1 KGHDR, CDR2 SFDVKD. There are 15 residues in the CDR3. For the CDR3, the DNA is TGTGCCACCAGTGACACAGGCTCTGGGGCCAACGTCCTGACTTTC. Residues: CATSDTGSGANVLTF.

This clonotype was seen more than once but under ten times. The rearrangement links TRBV7-9 to TRBJ2-1; D might be TRBD2 (6 bases). The CDR3 spans 16 residues. Germline CDR1 and CDR2: SEHNR and FQNEAQ (reference sequence). Deletions cut 4 bases from V and 0 bases from J, with 13 bases between. CDR3 sequence (DNA): TGTGCCAGCAGCTGGGGGGATATTAGCTCCTACAATGAGCAGTTCTTC. As protein: CASSWGDISSYNEQFF.

This clonotype was counted many times. This chain connects TRBV11-2 to TRBJ1-6, with D uncertain. Germline lookup yields CDR1 SGHAT and CDR2 FQNNGV. The CDR3 is 13 residues long. V gave up 0 bases and J gave up 14 bases, with 11 bases separating them. The CDR3 sequence: CASSLDLDFALHF. The CDR3 nucleotides are TGTGCCAGCAGCTTAGATCTGGACTTCGCCCTCCACTTT.

In this sample, this clonotype turned up many times. The chain has TRBV7-2 and TRBJ2-2; D might be TRBD1 (6 bases). CDR3 length: 16 amino acids. Per germline, CDR1 SGHTA and CDR2 FQGNSA. Trimming removed 5 bases from V and 3 bases from J, with 16 bases in between. The CDR3 sequence: CASSEPDRKDTGELFF. The CDR3 DNA reads TGTGCCAGCAGCGAACCCGACAGGAAGGACACCGGGGAGCTGTTTTTT.

This clonotype was observed many times. The chain links TRBV28 to TRBJ2-7; D perhaps matches TRBD2 (7 bases). The ends were cut back, 8 bases at V and 0 bases at J, with 14 bases in the middle. The CDR3 covers 14 residues. Germline CDR1 and CDR2: MDHEN and SYDVKM. This CDR3 is CASWGGFSSYEQYF. For the CDR3, the DNA is TGTGCCAGCTGGGGGGGCTTCAGCTCCTACGAGCAGTACTTC.

The chain carries TRBV6-2 or TRBV6-3 and TRBJ2-7; possibly TRBD1 for D (6 bases). Trimming removed 2 bases from V and 0 bases from J, with 8 bases in between. Germline CDR1 and CDR2: MNHEY and SVGEGT. The CDR3 extends over 14 amino acids. The CDR3 bases are TGTGCCAGCAGTTACGACAGGACCTCCTACGAGCAGTACTTC. Protein: CASSYDRTSYEQYF.

In its sample, this clonotype was seen many times. The CDR3 sequence: CASSPAQFPYEQYF. CDR3 DNA sequence: TGTGCCAGCAGCCCCGCCCAGTTTCCCTACGAGCAGTACTTC. The chain joins TRBV7-2 to TRBJ2-7; D is unresolved. The CDR3 loop spans 14 amino acids. Germline V gene sequence: CDR1 SGHTA, CDR2 FQGNSA. Trimming shortened V by 5 bases and J by 2 bases, and 13 bases separated the two germline ends.

This clonotype was counted at least ten times. The chain employs TRBV20-1 and TRBJ2-3; TRBD1 might be the D (6 bases). This CDR3 spans 13 amino acids. Germline loops: CDR1 DFQATT, CDR2 SNEGSKA (reference sequence). In DNA, the CDR3 is TGCAGCCCACAGGGCGCTAGCACAGATACGCAGTATTTT. Translation gives CSPQGASTDTQYF.

In this sample, this clonotype turned up many times. The chain joins TRBV7-2 to TRBJ1-1, with D uncertain. Germline V lookup: CDR1 SGHTA, CDR2 FQGNSA. This CDR3 is 16 amino acids long. V was shortened by 3 bases and J by 1 base, with 15 bases between the two germline ends. DNA for the CDR3: TGTGCCAGCAGCTTCCGCCCCATGTGGGGGAACACTGAAGCTTTCTTT. It translates to CASSFRPMWGNTEAFF.

This clonotype was counted at least ten times. CDR3 loop: CASSLAGGPGYNEQFF. CDR3 DNA: TGCGCCAGCAGCTTGGCCGGAGGGCCCGGATACAATGAGCAGTTCTTC. The V call is TRBV5-1, the J call TRBJ2-1, with D perhaps TRBD2 (6 bases). V lost 0 bases, J lost 4 bases, and 14 bases lay in between. Per the germline V gene, CDR1 is SGHRS and CDR2 is YFSETQ. CDR3 size: 16 residues.

This clonotype was observed at least ten times. The V gene is TRBV7-2, the J gene TRBJ1-4; D unresolved. V was pared by 1 base and J by 5 bases, with 11 bases between. The CDR3 contains 15 residues. Germline CDR1 SGHTA, CDR2 FQGNSA. The CDR3 DNA sequence: TGTGCCAGCAGCTTAGGGAGGGTGGGCAATGAAAAACTGTTTTTT. Protein: CASSLGRVGNEKLFF. The full variable domain, with the rest looked up from reference TRBV7-2 and TRBJ1-4, is GAGVSQSPSNKVTEKGKDVELRCDPISGHTALYWYRQSLGQGLEFLIYFQGNSAPDKSGLPSDRFSAERTGGSVSTLTIQRTQQEDSAVYLCASSLGRVGNEKLFFGSGTQLSVL.